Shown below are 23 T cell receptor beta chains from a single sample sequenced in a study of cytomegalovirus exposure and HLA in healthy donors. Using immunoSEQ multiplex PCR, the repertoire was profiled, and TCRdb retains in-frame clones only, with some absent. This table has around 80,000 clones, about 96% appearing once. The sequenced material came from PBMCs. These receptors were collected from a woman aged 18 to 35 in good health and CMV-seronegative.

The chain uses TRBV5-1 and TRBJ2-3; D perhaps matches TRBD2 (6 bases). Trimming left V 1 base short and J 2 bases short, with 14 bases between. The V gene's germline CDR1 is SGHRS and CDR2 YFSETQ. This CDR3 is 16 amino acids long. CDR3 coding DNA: TGCGCCAGCAGCTTGCGTCCAGCGGGCAACACAGATACGCAGTATTTT. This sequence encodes CASSLRPAGNTDTQYF.

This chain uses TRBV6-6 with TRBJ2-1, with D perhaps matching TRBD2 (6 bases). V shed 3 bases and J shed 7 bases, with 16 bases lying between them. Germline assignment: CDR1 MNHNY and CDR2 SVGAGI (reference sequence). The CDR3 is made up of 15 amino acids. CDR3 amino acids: CASSYSYASENEQFF. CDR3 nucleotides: TGTGCCAGCAGTTATAGTTATGCTAGCGAAAATGAGCAGTTCTTC.

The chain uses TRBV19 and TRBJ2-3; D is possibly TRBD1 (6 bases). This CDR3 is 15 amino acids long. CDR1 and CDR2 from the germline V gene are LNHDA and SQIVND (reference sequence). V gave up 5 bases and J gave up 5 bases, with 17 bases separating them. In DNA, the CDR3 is TGTGCCAGTAGTCAGGGGCCCAGGGTACGAGATACGCAGTATTTT. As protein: CASSQGPRVRDTQYF.

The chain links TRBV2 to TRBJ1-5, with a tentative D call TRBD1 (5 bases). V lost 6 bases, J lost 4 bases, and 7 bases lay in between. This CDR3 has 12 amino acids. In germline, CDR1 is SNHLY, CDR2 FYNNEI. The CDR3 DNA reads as TGTGCCAGCAGGGGACTGAATCAGCCCCAGCATTTT. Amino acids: CASRGLNQPQHF.

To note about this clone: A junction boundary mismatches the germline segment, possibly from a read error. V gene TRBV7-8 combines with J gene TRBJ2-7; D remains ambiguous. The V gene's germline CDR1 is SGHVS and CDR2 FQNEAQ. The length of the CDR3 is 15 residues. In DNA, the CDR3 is TGTGCCAGCAGCTTAGATCCTAGTGGGTCCTCCGAGCAGTACTTC. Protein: CASSLDPSGSSEQYF.

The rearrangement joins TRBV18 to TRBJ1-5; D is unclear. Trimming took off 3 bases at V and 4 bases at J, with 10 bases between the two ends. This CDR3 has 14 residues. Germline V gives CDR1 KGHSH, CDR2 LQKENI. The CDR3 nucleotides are TGTGCCAGCTCACCTGGGCAGTCTAATCAGCCCCAGCATTTT. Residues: CASSPGQSNQPQHF.

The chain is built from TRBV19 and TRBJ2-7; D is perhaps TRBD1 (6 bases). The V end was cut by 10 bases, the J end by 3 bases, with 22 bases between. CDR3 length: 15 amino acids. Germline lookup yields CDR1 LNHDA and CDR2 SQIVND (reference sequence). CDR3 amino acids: CATRQGQGLLYEQYF. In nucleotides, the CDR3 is TGTGCCACACGCCAGGGGCAGGGTCTTCTCTACGAGCAGTACTTC.

The CDR3: CASSPPIGGRQFFGYTF. The CDR3 nucleotides are TGTGCCAGCTCACCCCCCATAGGGGGCCGACAATTCTTTGGCTACACCTTC. The chain combines TRBV18 with TRBJ1-2; 7 positions agree with TRBD1. V dropped 3 bases and J dropped 7; count of bases not matched to a gene: 17. Germline assignment: CDR1 KGHSH and CDR2 LQKENI. The CDR3 sequence is 17 residues long. The complete variable domain, with remaining parts taken from reference TRBV18 and TRBJ1-2, reads NAGVMQNPRHLVRRRGQEARLRCSPMKGHSHVYWYRQLPEEGLKFMVYLQKENIIDESGMPKERFSAEFPKEGPSILRIQQVVRGDSAAYFCASSPPIGGRQFFGYTFGSGTRLTVV.

The CDR3 reads CASSPQLAGEYEQYF. The CDR3 DNA reads as TGTGCCAGCAGCCCCCAACTAGCGGGAGAGTACGAGCAGTACTTC. J is TRBJ2-7 and V is TRBV7-9, with 11 bases matching TRBD2. Germline V lookup: CDR1 SEHNR, CDR2 FQNEAQ (reference sequence). This CDR3 has 15 amino acids. The V segment lost 5 bases and the J segment 4 bases; nucleotides outside the gene matches: 7. Together with reference TRBV7-9 and TRBJ2-7, the CDR3 gives the full variable domain: DTGVSQNPRHKITKRGQNVTFRCDPISEHNRLYWYRQTLGQGPEFLTYFQNEAQLEKSRLLSDRFSAERPKGSFSTLEIQRTEQGDSAMYLCASSPQLAGEYEQYFGPGTRLTVT.

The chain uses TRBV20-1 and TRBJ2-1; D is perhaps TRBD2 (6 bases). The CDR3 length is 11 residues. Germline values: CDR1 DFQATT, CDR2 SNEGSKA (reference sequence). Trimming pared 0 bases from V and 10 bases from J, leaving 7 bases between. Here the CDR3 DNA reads TGCAGTGCTAGAGATGGGGGGGAGCAGTTCTTC. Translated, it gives CSARDGGEQFF.

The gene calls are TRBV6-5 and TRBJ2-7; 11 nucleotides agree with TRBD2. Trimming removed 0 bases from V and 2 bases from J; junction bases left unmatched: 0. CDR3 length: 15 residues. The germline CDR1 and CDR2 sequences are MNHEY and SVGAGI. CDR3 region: CASSYSGLAAYEQYF. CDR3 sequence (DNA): TGTGCCAGCAGTTACTCGGGACTAGCGGCCTACGAGCAGTACTTC.

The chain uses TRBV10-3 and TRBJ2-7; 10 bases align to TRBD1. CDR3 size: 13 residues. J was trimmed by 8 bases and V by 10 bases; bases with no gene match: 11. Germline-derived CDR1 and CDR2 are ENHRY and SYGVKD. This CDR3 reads CATTLTGGAKQYF. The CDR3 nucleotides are TGTGCCACCACCTTGACAGGGGGCGCGAAGCAGTACTTC.

CDR3 residues: CASSEKGQGIFLYGYTF. Written as DNA, the CDR3 is TGCGCCAGCAGTGAAAAGGGACAGGGAATTTTCCTATATGGCTACACCTTC. The genes are TRBV10-1 and TRBJ1-2, with 9 bases aligning to TRBD1. CDR1 and CDR2 from the germline V gene are WNHNN and SYGVQD (reference sequence). This CDR3 has 17 residues. The V and J ends lost 3 bases and 5 bases, in that order; junction bases with no gene match: 13.

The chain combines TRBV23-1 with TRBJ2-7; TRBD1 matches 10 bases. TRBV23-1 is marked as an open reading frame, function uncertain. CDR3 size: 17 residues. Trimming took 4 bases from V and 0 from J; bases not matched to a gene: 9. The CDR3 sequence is CASSPPGGQGISYEQYF. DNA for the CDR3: TGCGCCAGCAGTCCTCCCGGGGGACAGGGGATCTCCTACGAGCAGTACTTC.

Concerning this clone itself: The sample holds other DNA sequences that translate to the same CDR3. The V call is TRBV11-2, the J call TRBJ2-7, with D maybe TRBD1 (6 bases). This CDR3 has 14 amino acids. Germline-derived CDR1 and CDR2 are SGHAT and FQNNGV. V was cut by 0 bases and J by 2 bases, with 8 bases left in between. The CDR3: CASSLDRGPYEQYF. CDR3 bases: TGTGCCAGCAGCTTAGACAGGGGCCCCTACGAGCAGTACTTC.

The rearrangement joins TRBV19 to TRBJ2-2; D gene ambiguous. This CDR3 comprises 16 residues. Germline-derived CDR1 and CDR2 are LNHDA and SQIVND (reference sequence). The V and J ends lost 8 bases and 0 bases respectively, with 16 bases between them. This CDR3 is CASFGRVGANTGELFF. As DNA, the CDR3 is TGTGCCAGTTTTGGTCGGGTCGGCGCGAACACCGGGGAGCTGTTTTTT.

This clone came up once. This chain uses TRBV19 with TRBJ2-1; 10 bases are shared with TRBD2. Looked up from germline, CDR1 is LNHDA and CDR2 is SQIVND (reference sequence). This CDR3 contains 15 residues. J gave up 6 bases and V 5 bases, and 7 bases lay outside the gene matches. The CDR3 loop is CASSPSGRSVNEQFF. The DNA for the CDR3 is TGTGCCAGTAGTCCTAGCGGGAGAAGTGTCAATGAGCAGTTCTTC. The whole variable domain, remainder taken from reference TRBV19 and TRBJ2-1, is DGGITQSPKYLFRKEGQNVTLSCEQNLNHDAMYWYRQDPGQGLRLIYYSQIVNDFQKGDIAEGYSVSREKKESFPLTVTSAQKNPTAFYLCASSPSGRSVNEQFFGPGTRLTVL.

In DNA, the CDR3 is TGTGCCAGCAGTCCCTCTACCGAGCAGTACTTC. It translates to CASSPSTEQYF. This chain connects TRBV27 to TRBJ2-7; the D is unclear. The CDR3 has 11 amino acids. Germline-derived CDR1 and CDR2 are MNHEY and SMNVEV (reference sequence). V was pared by 5 bases and J by 6 bases, with 8 bases between.

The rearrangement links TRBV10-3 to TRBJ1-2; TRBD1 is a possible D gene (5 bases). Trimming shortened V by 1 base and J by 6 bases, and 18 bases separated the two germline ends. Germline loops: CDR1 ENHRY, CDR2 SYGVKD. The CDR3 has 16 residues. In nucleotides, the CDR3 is TGTGCCATCAGTGAGTACGACACCCTAGGACAAAATGGCTACACCTTC. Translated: CAISEYDTLGQNGYTF.

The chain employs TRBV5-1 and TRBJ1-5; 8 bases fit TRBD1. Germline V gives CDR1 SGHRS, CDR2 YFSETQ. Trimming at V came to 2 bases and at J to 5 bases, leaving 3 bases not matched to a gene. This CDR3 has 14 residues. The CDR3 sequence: CASSLGTGYQPQHF. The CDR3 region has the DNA TGCGCCAGCAGCTTAGGGACAGGCTATCAGCCCCAGCATTTT.

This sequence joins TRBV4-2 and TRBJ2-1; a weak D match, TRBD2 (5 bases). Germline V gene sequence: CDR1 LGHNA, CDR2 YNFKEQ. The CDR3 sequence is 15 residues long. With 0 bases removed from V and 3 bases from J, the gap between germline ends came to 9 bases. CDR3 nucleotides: TGTGCCAGCAGCCAAGATAACGGGAACTACAATGAGCAGTTCTTC. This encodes CASSQDNGNYNEQFF.

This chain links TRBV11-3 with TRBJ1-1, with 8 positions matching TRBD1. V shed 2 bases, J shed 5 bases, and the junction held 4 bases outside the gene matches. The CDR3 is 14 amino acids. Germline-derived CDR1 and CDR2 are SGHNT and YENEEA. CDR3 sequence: CASSLQGASTEAFF. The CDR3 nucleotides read TGTGCCAGCAGCTTACAGGGGGCGAGTACTGAAGCTTTCTTT.

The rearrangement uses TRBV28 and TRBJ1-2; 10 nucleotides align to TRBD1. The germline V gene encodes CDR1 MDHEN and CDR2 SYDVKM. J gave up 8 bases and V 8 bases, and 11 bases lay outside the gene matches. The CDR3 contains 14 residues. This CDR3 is CASQDSTGGRGYTF. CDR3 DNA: TGTGCCAGCCAGGACTCGACAGGGGGCAGAGGCTACACCTTC.